Following are 21 T cell receptor beta chains from one sample sequenced in a study of T cell changes during pregnancy in multiple sclerosis. Produced via immunoSEQ multiplex PCR; TCRdb's table is partial and in-frame only. The repertoire holds about 28,000 clones, 85% to 90% seen once, with about 0.74% in the top ten. This specimen was CD4+ T cells from peripheral blood mononuclear cells, taken in the first trimester of pregnancy. The receptors derive from a female donor in good health, enrolled as a control in a pregnancy study.

V gene TRBV6-4 combines with J gene TRBJ1-1, with 7 nucleotides matching TRBD1. CDR3 size: 17 residues. The V segment lost 0 bases and the J segment 0 bases; nucleotides outside the gene matches: 7. Germline CDR1 is MRHNA and CDR2 is SNTAGT. CDR3 amino acids: CASSDSRRTGLNTEAFF. CDR3 nucleotides: TGTGCCAGCAGTGACTCACGCAGGACAGGACTGAACACTGAAGCTTTCTTT.

The chain has TRBV7-8 and TRBJ2-7; 10 bases align to TRBD1. There are 14 residues in the CDR3. Germline loops: CDR1 SGHVS, CDR2 FQNEAQ. The trim removed 5 bases at V and 6 bases at J, leaving 7 bases unmatched. CDR3 protein: CASSVSGTGVEQYF. The CDR3 DNA sequence: TGTGCCAGCAGCGTCTCCGGGACAGGGGTCGAGCAGTACTTC.

The chain recombines TRBV30 with TRBJ2-6; TRBD1 matches at 7 bases. V lost 5 bases, J lost 1 base, and 5 bases stayed unmatched. The CDR3 covers 15 residues. The germline CDR1 and CDR2 sequences are GTSNPN and SVGIG (reference sequence). The CDR3 DNA reads as TGTGCCTGGTCCCGGGACAGATCTGGGGCCAACGTCCTGACTTTC. The encoded protein is CAWSRDRSGANVLTF.

CDR3 sequence reads: CASSLSQGGDFDEQYF. Written as DNA, the CDR3 is TGTGCCAGCAGCTTAAGCCAGGGAGGGGATTTCGACGAGCAGTACTTC. The V call is TRBV7-6, the J call TRBJ2-7, with TRBD2 identical over 7 bases. After removal of 2 bases from V and 5 bases from J, the junction contained 12 bases not matched to a gene. Germline lookup yields CDR1 SGHVS and CDR2 FNYEAQ. The CDR3 has 16 residues.

This chain uses TRBV5-6 with TRBJ1-1, with D hard to call. The CDR3 is 13 residues long. Trimming stripped 4 bases from V and 1 base from J, with 8 bases between. Germline V CDR1 and CDR2: SGHDT, YYEEEE. CDR3 bases: TGTGCCAGCAGCGGGAGACAGAACACTGAAGCTTTCTTT. Its protein product is CASSGRQNTEAFF.

The gene calls are TRBV18 and TRBJ1-5; 7 nucleotides match TRBD1. With V trimmed by 2 bases and J by 0 bases, 4 bases remained unmatched. The CDR3 loop spans 16 amino acids. CDR1 is KGHSH, CDR2 LQKENI, per germline. The CDR3 DNA reads TGTGCCAGCTCACCATCGACAGGGAATAGCAATCAGCCCCAGCATTTT. Translated: CASSPSTGNSNQPQHF.

The chain couples TRBV5-1 to TRBJ1-5, with 9 positions matching TRBD1. Germline V gene lookup returns CDR1 SGHRS and CDR2 YFSETQ. CDR3 size: 22 residues. Germline trimming cut 4 bases from V and 3 bases from J; bases unmatched to any gene: 26. The CDR3 loop is CASSLGPTAGQGTLYHNQPQHF. In DNA form, the CDR3 reads TGCGCCAGCAGCCTAGGTCCCACCGCGGGACAGGGTACTCTCTACCACAATCAGCCCCAGCATTTT.

Here the CDR3 reads CASSSPIGTEYNEQFF. CDR3 bases: TGTGCCAGCAGCTCACCTATCGGGACAGAATATAATGAGCAGTTCTTC. The J gene is TRBJ2-1, the V gene TRBV7-2, with 7 bases aligning to TRBD1. V shed 4 bases, J shed 7 bases, and the junction held 13 bases outside the gene matches. Germline CDR1 is SGHTA and CDR2 is FQGNSA. CDR3 length: 16 residues. The variable domain in full, with the rest retrieved from reference TRBV7-2 and TRBJ2-1, is GAGVSQSPSNKVTEKGKDVELRCDPISGHTALYWYRQSLGQGLEFLIYFQGNSAPDKSGLPSDRFSAERTGGSVSTLTIQRTQQEDSAVYLCASSSPIGTEYNEQFFGPGTRLTVL.

The rearrangement uses TRBV4-3 and TRBJ1-2; the D gene is possibly TRBD1 (6 bases). Trimming stripped 0 bases from V and 5 bases from J, with 16 bases between. Germline lookup yields CDR1 LGHNA and CDR2 YSLEER. The CDR3 loop spans 16 amino acids. CDR3 sequence: CASSQEKDSSVYGYTF. For the CDR3, the DNA is TGCGCCAGCAGCCAAGAAAAGGACAGCTCAGTTTATGGCTACACCTTC.

This clone was seen only once. V and J are TRBV2 and TRBJ2-3; TRBD2 aligns across 10 bases. This CDR3 has 15 residues. Germline V gives CDR1 SNHLY, CDR2 FYNNEI. V lost 4 bases, J lost 6 bases, and 7 bases stayed unmatched. The CDR3 here is CASSVLAGGLDTQYF. The CDR3 coding sequence is TGTGCCAGCAGTGTCTTAGCGGGGGGCCTTGATACGCAGTATTTT.

This chain joins TRBV7-2 and TRBJ2-3, with 12 positions matching TRBD2. Germline CDR1 and CDR2: SGHTA and FQGNSA. This CDR3 spans 15 amino acids. With 5 bases clipped from V and 1 base from J, the junction kept 1 base outside the gene matches. The CDR3 DNA reads as TGTGCCAGCAGCAGGACTAGCGGGGGCACAGATACGCAGTATTTT. Its translation: CASSRTSGGTDTQYF.

The rearrangement uses TRBV19 and TRBJ1-1; 9 nucleotides agree with TRBD1. CDR1 is LNHDA and CDR2 is SQIVND in the germline V gene (reference sequence). This CDR3 is 14 amino acids long. Germline trimming cut 3 bases from V and 5 bases from J; bases unmatched to any gene: 4. The CDR3 bases are TGTGCCAGTAGTATGACAGGGGGGTGGACTGAAGCTTTCTTT. This sequence encodes CASSMTGGWTEAFF.

The chain couples TRBV12-5 to TRBJ2-1; D is undetermined. V gave up 0 bases and J gave up 9 bases, with 18 bases separating them. The CDR3 loop spans 16 amino acids. Germline V gene data show CDR1 as LGHNT and CDR2 as FRNRAP. CDR3 residues: CASGLVLVLRSIEQFF. The DNA for the CDR3 is TGTGCTAGTGGTTTGGTACTGGTACTACGGTCGATTGAGCAGTTCTTC.

V gene TRBV5-4 combines with J gene TRBJ2-2, with a weak D call TRBD2 (6 bases). CDR1 and CDR2 (germline): SGHNT, YYREEE (reference sequence). The CDR3 consists of 14 residues. V was shortened by 10 bases and J by 10 bases, with 23 bases between the two germline ends. In DNA, the CDR3 is TGTGCCGTGGCGGGGATGGCTTCTACGGCGGAGCTGTTTTTT. It is translated as CAVAGMASTAELFF.

The CDR3 coding sequence is TGTGCCAGCAGCTTCGGACAGGGGTACGAGCAGTACTTC. Its translation: CASSFGQGYEQYF. The rearrangement joins TRBV7-3 to TRBJ2-7, with TRBD1 identical over 9 bases. The ends lost 3 bases at V and 4 bases at J; junction bases unmatched: 1. Germline loops: CDR1 SGHTA, CDR2 FQGTGA. The CDR3 consists of 13 residues.

The rearrangement links TRBV30 to TRBJ2-7; no definite D call. Trimming pared 0 bases from V and 3 bases from J, leaving 9 bases between. Germline CDR1 reads GTSNPN; CDR2 reads SVGIG (reference sequence). This CDR3 is 13 amino acids long. DNA for the CDR3: TGTGCCTGGAGTGTAACGGGTTACTACGAGCAGTACTTC. Amino acids: CAWSVTGYYEQYF.

This chain uses TRBV5-6 with TRBJ2-7, with 9 nucleotides matching TRBD2. J gave up 0 bases and V 0 bases, and 7 bases lay outside the gene matches. From germline, CDR1 is SGHDT and CDR2 YYEEEE. This CDR3 contains 17 residues. The CDR3 is CASSLVIAGASSYEQYF. CDR3 in DNA: TGTGCCAGCAGCTTGGTAATAGCGGGGGCCTCCTCCTACGAGCAGTACTTC.

The genes are TRBV4-3 and TRBJ1-2; TRBD1 agrees at 9 bases. CDR1 is LGHNA and CDR2 is YSLEER in the germline V gene. Trimming took 1 base from V and 5 from J; bases not matched to a gene: 5. There are 15 residues in the CDR3. The CDR3 loop reads CASSQVGQGRYGYTF. CDR3 coding DNA: TGCGCCAGCAGCCAAGTAGGACAGGGGCGTTATGGCTACACCTTC.

The rearrangement joins TRBV5-1 to TRBJ2-2; 8 nucleotides align to TRBD1. V lost 4 bases to trimming and J lost 6 bases; unmatched junction nucleotides: 8. CDR3 length equals 15 residues. Germline loops: CDR1 SGHRS, CDR2 YFSETQ. The DNA of the CDR3 is TGCGCCAGCAGCCCCGGACAGGGTAGGGCCGGGGAGCTGTTTTTT. Translating it yields CASSPGQGRAGELFF. Full variable domain (rest looked up from reference TRBV5-1 and TRBJ2-2): KAGVTQTPRYLIKTRGQQVTLSCSPISGHRSVSWYQQTPGQGLQFLFEYFSETQRNKGNFPGRFSGRQFSNSRSEMNVSTLELGDSALYLCASSPGQGRAGELFFGEGSRLTVL.

V usage is TRBV30 and J usage is TRBJ1-5; TRBD1 might be the D (6 bases). Germline values: CDR1 GTSNPN, CDR2 SVGIG (reference sequence). The CDR3 consists of 13 residues. V dropped 4 bases and J dropped 4 bases, with 11 bases sitting between them. CDR3 nucleotide sequence: TGTGCCTGGAACCGAGGACAGAATCAGCCCCAGCATTTT. Protein product: CAWNRGQNQPQHF.

The V and J genes are TRBV6-5 and TRBJ2-3; TRBD2 matches at 7 bases. CDR3 length equals 14 residues. V lost 3 bases to trimming and J lost 7 bases; unmatched junction nucleotides: 7. Per germline, CDR1 MNHEY and CDR2 SVGAGI. The CDR3 sequence is CASSYVASGHTQYF. Written as DNA, the CDR3 is TGTGCCAGCAGTTATGTCGCTAGCGGACATACGCAGTATTTT.